Listed below are T cell receptor beta chains from one sample, sequenced in a study of liver allograft versus peripheral blood T cells. TCRdb processed the reads anew with MiXCR; each CDR3 protein has one entry. The table has more than 3,500 distinct CDR3 sequences, about 16% seen once. These TCRs come from a human patient who had a liver transplant. These T cells may partly come from the graft donor. CDR3s include the opening cysteine and the closing phenylalanine or tryptophan. The D gene is left open where the match is weak. Where a row states a size, it is once, few, many or the class of an expanded clone; other rows omit it.

v_gene	abundance	j_gene	d_gene	CDR3aa	CDR3nt
TRBV4-2	-	TRBJ2-5	TRBD1	CASSQEGTGAEETQYF	TGTGCCAGCAGCCAAGAGGGGACAGGGGCTGAGGAGACCCAGTACTTC
TRBV7-9	-	TRBJ2-3	-	CASGRVDTQYF	TGTGCCAGCGGTCGGGTGGATACGCAGTATTTT
TRBV7-2	medium-sized	TRBJ1-6	-	CASSLASYRSPLHF	TGTGCCAGCAGCTTAGCGTCCTATCGGTCACCCCTCCACTTT
TRBV6-1	medium-sized	TRBJ2-3	TRBD1	CASRRQGDTDTQYF	TGTGCCAGCAGAAGACAGGGGGACACAGATACGCAGTATTTT
TRBV6-5	few	TRBJ1-2	-	CASSYTAGRVGYTF	TGTGCCAGCAGTTACACGGCGGGGAGGGTCGGCTACACCTTC
TRBV7-2	-	TRBJ2-1	-	CASSYGGSSNEQFF	TGTGCCAGCAGCTATGGGGGCTCTTCCAATGAGCAGTTCTTC
TRBV12-3/TRBV12-4	-	TRBJ1-6	-	CASSVTGFGGPLHF	TGTGCCAGCAGTGTCACAGGGTTTGGGGGACCCCTCCACTTT
TRBV12-3/TRBV12-4	few	TRBJ1-3	TRBD1	CASSSGQGSGNTIYF	TGTGCCAGCAGTAGCGGACAGGGTTCGGGAAACACCATATATTTT
TRBV19	medium-sized	TRBJ2-1	TRBD2	CASSIGISGRSSYNEQFF	TGTGCCAGTAGTATAGGTATTAGCGGGAGGAGCTCCTACAATGAGCAGTTCTTC
TRBV5-4	medium-sized	TRBJ1-2	-	CASSFGARDGYTF	TGTGCCAGCAGCTTCGGAGCCCGTGATGGCTACACCTTC
TRBV6-6	-	TRBJ2-7	TRBD1	CASSRQGSYEQYF	TGTGCCAGCAGTCGACAGGGGTCCTACGAGCAGTACTTC
TRBV12-3/TRBV12-4	many	TRBJ1-4	TRBD1	CASSHRDSINEKLFF	TGTGCCAGCAGTCATCGGGACAGCATTAATGAAAAACTGTTTTTT
TRBV12-3/TRBV12-4	few	TRBJ1-3	-	CASSPPVGSTIYF	TGTGCCAGCAGTCCCCCGGTGGGGAGCACCATATATTTT
TRBV6-2/TRBV6-3	medium-sized	TRBJ1-2	-	CASSYRPGAEYGYTF	TGTGCCAGCAGTTATCGCCCGGGGGCGGAGTATGGCTACACCTTC
TRBV7-2	medium-sized	TRBJ1-1	-	CASRGGGGRTEAFF	TGTGCCAGCAGAGGGGGTGGGGGGAGGACTGAAGCTTTCTTT
TRBV12-3/TRBV12-4	medium-sized	TRBJ1-2	-	CASSLGRAFRAYGYTF	TGTGCCAGCAGTTTGGGGCGGGCCTTTAGGGCCTATGGCTACACCTTC
TRBV3-2	-	TRBJ2-2	-	CASSQVRADTGELFF	TGTGCCAGCAGCCAAGTAAGGGCCGACACCGGGGAGCTGTTTTTT
TRBV6-2/TRBV6-3	-	TRBJ2-7	-	CASRSGTYVLPSYEQYF	TGTGCCAGCAGATCCGGGACTTACGTATTGCCCTCCTACGAGCAGTACTTC
TRBV7-2	medium-sized	TRBJ1-1	-	CASSFPGIEAFF	TGTGCCAGCAGCTTTCCGGGGATTGAAGCTTTCTTT
TRBV7-9	-	TRBJ2-5	-	CASSFLTGEETQYF	TGTGCCAGCAGCTTCCTTACAGGAGAAGAGACCCAGTACTTC
TRBV19	-	TRBJ2-7	TRBD1	CASSAGQGFEQYF	TGTGCCAGTAGTGCGGGACAGGGCTTCGAGCAGTACTTC
TRBV7-2	medium-sized	TRBJ1-4	-	CASSRTIGGSNEKLFF	TGTGCCAGCAGCCGTACCATAGGGGGGTCTAATGAAAAACTGTTTTTT
TRBV6-1	-	TRBJ2-5	-	CASTQGAETQYF	TGTGCCAGCACCCAGGGTGCGGAGACCCAGTACTTC
TRBV20-1	-	TRBJ1-2	-	CSAFRYGYTF	TGCAGTGCTTTCCGCTATGGCTACACCTTC
TRBV5-4	medium-sized	TRBJ2-2	-	CASSFDRSNTGELFF	TGTGCCAGCAGCTTTGACAGGTCGAACACCGGGGAGCTGTTTTTT